The 19 T cell receptor beta chains presented below share a single source sample, sequenced in a study of regulatory T cells in long-lasting Graves disease. Time point of the sample: persistent/refractory GD, antithyroid drugs over 5 years with positive TRAb. RNA from PBMCs was the source of the TCR library. Arm-PCR of CDR3 regions with iRepertoire HTBI primers generated TCR beta libraries. MiXCR, run by TCRdb on the multiplex PCR reads, gives a single entry per CDR3 protein. The sample yields roughly 500,000 distinct CDR3 sequences, around 21% seen once. The input for sequencing was peripheral blood mononuclear cells (PBMCs), taken when the disease was refractory, from a patient treated with antithyroid drugs. The source is a female donor with Graves disease.

This clonotype was observed a few times. The CDR3 bases are TGCAGTGCTAGCGTAGGTAGCGGGAGAGGTTCCGTCCACGAGCAGTACTTC. Its protein is CSASVGSGRGSVHEQYF. The chain couples TRBV20-1 to TRBJ2-7; 9 nucleotides line up with TRBD2. Germline CDR1 reads DFQATT; CDR2 reads SNEGSKA (reference sequence). V dropped 3 bases and J dropped 5; count of bases not matched to a gene: 17. The CDR3 length is 17 residues.

This rearrangement joins TRBV9 to TRBJ2-7; 7 nucleotides align to TRBD1. The germline CDR1 and CDR2 sequences are SGDLS and YYNGEE. Trimming at V came to 1 base and at J to 6 bases, leaving 4 bases not matched to a gene. The CDR3 extends over 13 amino acids. For the CDR3, the DNA is TGTGCCAGCAGCGTAAAGGGGGCCGGCGAGCAGTACTTC. Its translation: CASSVKGAGEQYF.

At least ten counts were recorded for this clonotype. The chain couples TRBV12-3 or TRBV12-4 to TRBJ2-2; D is possibly TRBD1 (8 bases). CDR3 length: 15 amino acids. Trimming took 8 bases from V and 4 from J, leaving 17 bases between them. CDR3 region: CASPSHRGGTGELFF. The CDR3 DNA is TGTGCCAGCCCGTCCCACAGGGGGGGCACCGGGGAGCTGTTTTTT.

The chain employs TRBV29-1 and TRBJ1-1, with 9 positions matching TRBD1. The V and J ends lost 6 bases and 4 bases, in that order; junction bases with no gene match: 6. Germline lookup yields CDR1 SQVTM and CDR2 ANQGSEA. The CDR3 extends over 13 amino acids. CDR3 sequence reads: CSVDGQGITEAFF. The CDR3 DNA reads as TGCAGCGTAGACGGACAGGGGATCACTGAAGCTTTCTTT.

This chain links TRBV5-6 with TRBJ2-2, with 11 nucleotides matching TRBD2. Germline lookup yields CDR1 SGHDT and CDR2 YYEEEE. The CDR3 length is 17 residues. V shed 2 bases and J 0 bases; nucleotides not matched to a gene: 3. CDR3 sequence: CASSFPSGRSNTGELFF. The CDR3 DNA follows: TGTGCCAGCAGCTTCCCTAGCGGGAGGTCGAACACCGGGGAGCTGTTTTTT.

In regard to this clonotype: One end of the junction does not line up with germline, which may come from a read error. The V gene is TRBV6-9, the J gene TRBJ2-2; TRBD2 matches at 15 bases. CDR1 is MNHGY, CDR2 SVAAGI, per germline. This CDR3 spans 19 amino acids. This chain's CDR3 is CASSYPGTSGRSQTEELFF. The CDR3 DNA follows: TGTGCCAGCAGTTACCCGGGGACTAGCGGGAGGAGCCAGACCGAGGAGCTGTTTTTT.

This clonotype has more than one count but fewer than ten. This rearrangement joins TRBV15 to TRBJ2-7; 7 nucleotides match TRBD2. In germline, CDR1 is LNHNV, CDR2 YYDKDF (reference sequence). J gave up 3 bases and V 1 base, and 3 bases lay outside the gene matches. This CDR3 has 14 amino acids. CDR3 loop: CATSRVGGYYEQYF. CDR3 in DNA: TGTGCCACCAGCAGAGTCGGGGGGTACTACGAGCAGTACTTC.

About this clonotype itself: A much larger clonotype is one base distant, so this may be a read error. This sequence joins TRBV30 and TRBJ2-7, with 7 bases fitting TRBD1. V was clipped by 3 bases and J by 3 bases; unmatched bases: 5. Germline assignment: CDR1 GTSNPN and CDR2 SVGIG (reference sequence). The CDR3 extends over 13 amino acids. CDR3 protein: CAWSRDSFYEQYF. Here the CDR3 DNA reads TGTGCCTGGAGCCGGGACAGCTTCTACGAGCAGTACTTC.

This clonotype has a count of ten or more. CDR3 bases: TGTGCCACCAGTAATGCCGGGTCCCAAGAGACCCAGTACTTC. Translation gives CATSNAGSQETQYF. This sequence joins TRBV24-1 and TRBJ2-5; D remains unclear. The ends were cut back, 6 bases at V and 1 base at J, with 11 bases in the middle. The CDR3 spans 14 residues. CDR1 and CDR2 (germline): KGHDR, SFDVKD.

This clonotype was counted many times. J is TRBJ2-4 and V is TRBV29-1, with D possibly being TRBD1 (5 bases). In germline, CDR1 is SQVTM, CDR2 ANQGSEA. The CDR3 is made up of 13 amino acids. Trimming shortened V by 3 bases and J by 6 bases, and 12 bases separated the two germline ends. CDR3 region: CSVDTTDPNIQYF. In DNA, the CDR3 is TGCAGCGTTGATACGACAGATCCAAACATTCAGTACTTC.

This chain connects TRBV9 to TRBJ2-2; 7 bases agree with TRBD1. Looked up from germline, CDR1 is SGDLS and CDR2 is YYNGEE. Trimming took 3 bases from V and 7 from J; bases not matched to a gene: 3. The CDR3 is 13 amino acids. The CDR3 reads CASSGQGHGELFF. The CDR3, as DNA: TGTGCCAGCAGCGGACAGGGTCACGGGGAGCTGTTTTTT. Full variable domain (remainder filled in from reference TRBV9 and TRBJ2-2): DSGVTQTPKHLITATGQRVTLRCSPRSGDLSVYWYQQSLDQGLQFLIQYYNGEERAKGNILERFSAQQFPDLHSELNLSSLELGDSALYFCASSGQGHGELFFGEGSRLTVL.

The V call is TRBV9, the J call TRBJ1-5; 11 nucleotides agree with TRBD1. The trim removed 7 bases at V and 6 bases at J, leaving 3 bases unmatched. Per the germline V gene, CDR1 is SGDLS and CDR2 is YYNGEE. This CDR3 is 13 amino acids long. The CDR3, as DNA: TGTGCCAGCGGACAGGGGGCGGGTCAGCCCCAGCATTTT. Its protein product is CASGQGAGQPQHF.

This clonotype showed up just a few times. The chain links TRBV13 to TRBJ2-2; 9 nucleotides line up with TRBD2. In germline, CDR1 is PRHDT, CDR2 FYEKMQ (reference sequence). V lost 5 bases to trimming and J lost 4 bases; unmatched junction nucleotides: 11. There are 17 residues in the CDR3. As DNA, the CDR3 is TGTGCCAGCAGCCCGGGGCGGGAGGGCCTCGGCACCGGGGAGCTGTTTTTT. Translated: CASSPGREGLGTGELFF. The whole variable domain, remainder taken from reference TRBV13 and TRBJ2-2, is AAGVIQSPRHLIKEKRETATLKCYPIPRHDTVYWYQQGPGQDPQFLISFYEKMQSDKGSIPDRFSAQQFSDYHSELNMSSLELGDSALYFCASSPGREGLGTGELFFGEGSRLTVL.

This clonotype was recorded at least ten times. V usage is TRBV12-3 or TRBV12-4 and J usage is TRBJ1-5; TRBD1 matches at 7 bases. The CDR3 length is 14 residues. J lost 6 bases, V lost 1 base, and 3 bases had no gene match. Written as DNA, the CDR3 is TGTGCCAGCAGTTTAGGACAGGGAAGTCAGCCCCAGCATTTT. Its protein product is CASSLGQGSQPQHF.

The rearrangement links TRBV28 to TRBJ2-1; 13 bases are a match to TRBD2. Germline assignment: CDR1 MDHEN and CDR2 SYDVKM. With 3 bases clipped from V and 7 bases from J, the junction kept 9 bases outside the gene matches. This CDR3 has 17 amino acids. This CDR3 reads CASSFSSGTSGINEQFF. CDR3 in DNA: TGTGCCAGCAGTTTTTCCTCCGGGACTAGCGGGATAAATGAGCAGTTCTTC.

With regard to this clonotype: This may be a read error, as it is one base from a much larger clone. V is TRBV12-3 or TRBV12-4 and J is TRBJ1-1; D remains ambiguous. There are 13 residues in the CDR3. The CDR3 reads CAGSPGALPEAFF. The CDR3 nucleotides are TGTGCCGGCAGCCCGGGCGCCCTGCCGGAAGCTTTCTTT.

This clonotype was detected only a few times. V is TRBV7-9 and J is TRBJ2-5, with D perhaps being TRBD1 or TRBD2 (5 bases each). V shed 1 base and J shed 4 bases, with 10 bases lying between them. The germline V gene encodes CDR1 SEHNR and CDR2 FQNEAQ (reference sequence). The CDR3 is 14 residues long. The CDR3 DNA reads as TGTGCCAGCAGCTTAGTAAGGGGACGAGAGACCCAGTACTTC. This encodes CASSLVRGRETQYF.

In DNA form, the CDR3 reads TGTGCCAGCAGCCCCAAAATTCGGGAGAACACTGAAGCTTTCTTT. Amino acid sequence: CASSPKIRENTEAFF. This chain joins TRBV6-2 or TRBV6-3 and TRBJ1-1; no clear D. The CDR3 covers 15 residues. Trimming removed 6 bases from V and 1 base from J, with 15 bases in between. The germline gives CDR1 MNHEY, CDR2 SVGEGT.

This clonotype showed up many times. The chain joins TRBV18 to TRBJ2-7; no clear D. Trimming stripped 3 bases from V and 7 bases from J, with 13 bases between. The CDR3 totals 13 residues. Germline assignment: CDR1 KGHSH and CDR2 LQKENI. The CDR3 region is CASSPLQGWEQYF. CDR3 bases: TGTGCCAGCTCACCCCTACAAGGGTGGGAGCAGTACTTC.